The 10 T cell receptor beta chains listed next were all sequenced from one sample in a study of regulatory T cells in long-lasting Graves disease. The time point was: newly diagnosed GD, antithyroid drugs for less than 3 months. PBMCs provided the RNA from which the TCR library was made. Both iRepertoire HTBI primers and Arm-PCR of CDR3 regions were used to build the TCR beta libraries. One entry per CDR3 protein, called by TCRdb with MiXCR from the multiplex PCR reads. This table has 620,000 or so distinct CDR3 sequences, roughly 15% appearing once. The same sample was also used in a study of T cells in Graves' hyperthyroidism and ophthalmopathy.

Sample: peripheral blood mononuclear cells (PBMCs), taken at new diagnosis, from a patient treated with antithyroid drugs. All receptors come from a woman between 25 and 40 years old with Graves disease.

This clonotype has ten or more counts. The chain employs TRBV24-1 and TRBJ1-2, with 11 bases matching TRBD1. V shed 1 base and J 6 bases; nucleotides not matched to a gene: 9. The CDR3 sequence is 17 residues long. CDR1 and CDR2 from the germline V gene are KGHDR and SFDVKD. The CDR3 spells CATSDLRTGGMYDGYTF. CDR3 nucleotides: TGTGCCACCAGTGATTTAAGGACAGGGGGCATGTATGATGGCTACACCTTC.

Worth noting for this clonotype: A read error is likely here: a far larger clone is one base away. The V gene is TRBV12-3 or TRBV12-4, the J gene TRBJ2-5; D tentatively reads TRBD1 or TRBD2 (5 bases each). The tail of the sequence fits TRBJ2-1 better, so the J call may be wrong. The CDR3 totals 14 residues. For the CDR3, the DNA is TGTGCCAGCAGTTTCGGCAGGGCGGGCTACGAGCAGTTCTTC. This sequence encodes CASSFGRAGYEQFF.

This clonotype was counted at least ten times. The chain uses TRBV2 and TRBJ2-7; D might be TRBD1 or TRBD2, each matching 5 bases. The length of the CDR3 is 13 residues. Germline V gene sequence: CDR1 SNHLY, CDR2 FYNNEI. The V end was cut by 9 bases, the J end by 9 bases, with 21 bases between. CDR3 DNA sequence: TGTGCCAGTTACCGGGACGGCAATAATCTGCAGTACTTC. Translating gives CASYRDGNNLQYF. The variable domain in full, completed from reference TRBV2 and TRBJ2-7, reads EPEVTQTPSHQVTQMGQEVILRCVPISNHLYFYWYRQILGQKVEFLVSFYNNEISEKSEIFDDQFSVERPDGSNFTLKIRSTKLEDSAMYFCASYRDGNNLQYFGPGTRLTVT.

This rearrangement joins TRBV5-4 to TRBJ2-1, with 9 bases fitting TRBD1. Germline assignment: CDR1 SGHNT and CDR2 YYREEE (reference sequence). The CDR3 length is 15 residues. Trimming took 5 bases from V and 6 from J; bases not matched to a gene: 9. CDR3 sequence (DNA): TGTGCCAGCAGGGTGGGACAGGGTTTGGGCAATGAGCAGTTCTTC. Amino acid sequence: CASRVGQGLGNEQFF.

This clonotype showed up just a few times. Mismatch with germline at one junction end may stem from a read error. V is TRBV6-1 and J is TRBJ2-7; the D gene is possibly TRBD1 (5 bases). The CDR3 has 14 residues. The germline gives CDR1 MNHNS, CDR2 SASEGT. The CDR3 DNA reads TGTGTCAGCAGTGAATCCGCAAGGGGTTACGAGCAGTACTTC. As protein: CVSSESARGYEQYF.

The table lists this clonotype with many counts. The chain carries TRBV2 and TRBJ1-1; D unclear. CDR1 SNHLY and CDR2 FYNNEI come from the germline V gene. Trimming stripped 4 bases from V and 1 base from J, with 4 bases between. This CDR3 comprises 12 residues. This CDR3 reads CASSVANTEAFF. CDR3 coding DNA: TGTGCCAGCAGTGTGGCGAACACTGAAGCTTTCTTT.

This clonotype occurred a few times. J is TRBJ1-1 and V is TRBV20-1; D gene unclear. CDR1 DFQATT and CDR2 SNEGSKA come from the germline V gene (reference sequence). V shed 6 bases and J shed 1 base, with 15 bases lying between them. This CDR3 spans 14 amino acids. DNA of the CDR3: TGCAGTGCATCACGGTATATAGGGAACACTGAAGCTTTCTTT. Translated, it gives CSASRYIGNTEAFF.

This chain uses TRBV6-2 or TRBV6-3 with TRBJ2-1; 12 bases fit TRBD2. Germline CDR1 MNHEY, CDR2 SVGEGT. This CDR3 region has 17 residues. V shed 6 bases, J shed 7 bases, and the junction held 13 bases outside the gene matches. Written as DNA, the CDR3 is TGTGCCAGCAGCCCAAGGGGTGCGACTAGCGGGAGAAATGAGCAGTTCTTC. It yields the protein CASSPRGATSGRNEQFF.

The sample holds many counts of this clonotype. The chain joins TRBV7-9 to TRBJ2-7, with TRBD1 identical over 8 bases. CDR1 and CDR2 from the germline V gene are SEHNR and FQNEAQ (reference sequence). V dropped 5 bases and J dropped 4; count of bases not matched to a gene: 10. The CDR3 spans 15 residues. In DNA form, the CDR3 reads TGTGCCAGCAGCGCCGGGGACAGGTTATCATACGAGCAGTACTTC. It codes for CASSAGDRLSYEQYF.

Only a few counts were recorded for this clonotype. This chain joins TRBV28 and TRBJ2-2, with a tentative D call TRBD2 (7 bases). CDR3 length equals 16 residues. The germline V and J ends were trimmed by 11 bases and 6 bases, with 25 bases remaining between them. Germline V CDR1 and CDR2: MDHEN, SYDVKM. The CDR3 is CASRRGEGLSAGELFF. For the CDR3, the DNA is TGTGCCTCCCGGAGGGGGGAGGGCCTTTCGGCCGGGGAGCTGTTTTTT. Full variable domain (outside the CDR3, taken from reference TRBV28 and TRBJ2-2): DVKVTQSSRYLVKRTGEKVFLECVQDMDHENMFWYRQDPGLGLRLIYFSYDVKMKEKGDIPEGYSVSREKKERFSLILESASTNQTSMYLCASRRGEGLSAGELFFGEGSRLTVL.